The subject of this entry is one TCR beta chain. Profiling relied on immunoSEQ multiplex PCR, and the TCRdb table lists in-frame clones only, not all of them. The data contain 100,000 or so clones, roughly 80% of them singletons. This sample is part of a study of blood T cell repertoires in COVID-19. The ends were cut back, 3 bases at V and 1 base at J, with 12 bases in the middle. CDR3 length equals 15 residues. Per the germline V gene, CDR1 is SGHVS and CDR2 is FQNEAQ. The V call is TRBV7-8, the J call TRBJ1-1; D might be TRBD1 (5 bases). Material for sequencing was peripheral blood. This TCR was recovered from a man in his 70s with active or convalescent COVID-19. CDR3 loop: CASSFGRVRNTEAFF. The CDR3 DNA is TGTGCCAGCAGCTTCGGCAGGGTAAGGAACACTGAAGCTTTCTTT. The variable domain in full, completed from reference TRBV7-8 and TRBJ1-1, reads GAGVSQSPRYKVAKRGQDVALRCDPISGHVSLFWYQQALGQGPEFLTYFQNEAQLDKSGLPSDRFFAERPEGSVSTLKIQRTQQEDSAVYLCASSFGRVRNTEAFFGQGTRLTVV.